The 3 T cell receptor beta chains presented below share a single source sample, sequenced in a study of blood T cells in healthy people across ages. Next came a second PCR, run for roughly 7 to 12 cycles, which used a sample-barcoded 5' primer along with a J-beta primer mix. TCRdb itself ran the 5' RACE reads through MiXCR, one entry per CDR3 protein. Among about 290,000 distinct CDR3 sequences listed, 25% to 30% were seen once. The specimen sequenced was blood. These TCRs come from a woman in her 70s in good health.

The chain couples TRBV6-1 to TRBJ2-1, with 8 nucleotides matching TRBD2. V lost 7 bases, J lost 8 bases, and 10 bases stayed unmatched. The CDR3 has 14 amino acids. CDR1 and CDR2 from the germline V gene are MNHNS and SASEGT. The CDR3 DNA is TGTGCCAGCACCGGCGGGGGGCGCGGCGATGAGCAGTTCTTC. Translated: CASTGGGRGDEQFF.

This chain connects TRBV6-5 to TRBJ1-3; unclear D gene. Per germline, CDR1 MNHEY and CDR2 SVGAGI. CDR3 length: 17 residues. V was clipped by 2 bases and J by 0 bases, with 14 bases between them. The CDR3 bases are TGTGCCAGCAGTTACGGTCCTACAGAAACCTCTGGAAACACCATATATTTT. Residues: CASSYGPTETSGNTIYF.

This chain links TRBV28 with TRBJ2-3; 7 nucleotides line up with TRBD2. J was trimmed by 4 bases and V by 6 bases; bases with no gene match: 7. Germline-derived CDR1 and CDR2 are MDHEN and SYDVKM. The CDR3 has 14 amino acids. The CDR3 DNA reads as TGTGCCAGCAGCCCGGGGGGTCGCCCAGATACGCAGTATTTT. It yields the protein CASSPGGRPDTQYF.